A single sample gave rise to the 15 T cell receptor beta chains below, sequenced in a study of T cell changes during pregnancy in multiple sclerosis (dated by TCRdb to the late 2010s). The library was obtained by the immunoSEQ multiplex PCR assay. TCRdb took over this immuneACCESS table, retaining in-frame rearrangements with V and J assigned. Such tables are incomplete; in checked studies, under half of the missing clones stem from an unresolved V gene, and the remainder is unexplained. Within this sample are some 36,000 clones, with more than 90% of them counted one time only. The ten largest clones take up less than 0.4% of the sample. The specimen comprised CD4+ T cells from peripheral blood mononuclear cells, sampled in the second trimester of pregnancy. The receptors were sampled from a female donor with multiple sclerosis, enrolled in a pregnancy study.

This clone has a handful of counts. The gene calls are TRBV7-9 and TRBJ2-3, with 9 bases fitting TRBD2. The ends lost 5 bases at V and 6 bases at J; junction bases unmatched: 15. Germline V CDR1 and CDR2: SEHNR, FQNEAQ (reference sequence). The CDR3 is made up of 17 amino acids. The CDR3 sequence is CASSVHLAGAPRDTQYF. In nucleotides, the CDR3 is TGTGCCAGCAGCGTCCATTTAGCGGGGGCCCCTCGGGATACGCAGTATTTT.

The count of this clone is one. The rearrangement joins TRBV19 to TRBJ2-7; D gene unclear. The germline V and J ends were trimmed by 3 bases and 5 bases, with 11 bases remaining between them. The CDR3 sequence is 13 residues long. The germline CDR1 and CDR2 sequences are LNHDA and SQIVND (reference sequence). CDR3 residues: CASSIRQGDEQYF. CDR3 nucleotides: TGTGCCAGTAGTATCCGACAAGGTGACGAGCAGTACTTC. The full variable domain, rest sourced from reference TRBV19 and TRBJ2-7, is DGGITQSPKYLFRKEGQNVTLSCEQNLNHDAMYWYRQDPGQGLRLIYYSQIVNDFQKGDIAEGYSVSREKKESFPLTVTSAQKNPTAFYLCASSIRQGDEQYFGPGTRLTVT.

The chain uses TRBV7-8 and TRBJ1-5; TRBD1 agrees at 9 bases. There are 19 residues in the CDR3. Germline values: CDR1 SGHVS, CDR2 FQNEAQ. Trimming at V came to 5 bases and at J to 1 base, leaving 15 bases not matched to a gene. Here the CDR3 reads CASSTTLRDRVFSNQPQHF. CDR3 nucleotides: TGTGCCAGCAGCACAACCTTACGGGACAGGGTTTTCAGCAATCAGCCCCAGCATTTT.

J is TRBJ2-7 and V is TRBV18; possible D gene TRBD2, 5 bases. Per the germline V gene, CDR1 is KGHSH and CDR2 is LQKENI. The CDR3 loop spans 15 amino acids. The V end was cut by 3 bases, the J end by 3 bases, with 15 bases between. CDR3: CASSPDAGSGYEQYF. The DNA for the CDR3 is TGTGCCAGCTCACCGGACGCGGGTTCCGGCTACGAGCAGTACTTC.

The chain couples TRBV19 to TRBJ2-5; 11 bases match TRBD2. The germline V gene encodes CDR1 LNHDA and CDR2 SQIVND (reference sequence). Trimming removed 4 bases from V and 3 bases from J; junction bases left unmatched: 4. The CDR3 is 15 amino acids. CDR3 residues: CASSTGTSGKETQYF. The CDR3 bases are TGTGCCAGTAGTACCGGGACTAGCGGTAAAGAGACCCAGTACTTC.

CDR3 residues: CASSPDRVRNQPQHF. CDR3 sequence (DNA): TGTGCCAGCTCACCCGACAGGGTTCGCAATCAGCCCCAGCATTTT. The gene calls are TRBV18 and TRBJ1-5; 7 bases match TRBD1. The V gene's germline CDR1 is KGHSH and CDR2 LQKENI. With V trimmed by 3 bases and J by 2 bases, 4 bases remained unmatched. The CDR3 is 15 amino acids. Supplemented by reference TRBV18 and TRBJ1-5, the full variable domain reads NAGVMQNPRHLVRRRGQEARLRCSPMKGHSHVYWYRQLPEEGLKFMVYLQKENIIDESGMPKERFSAEFPKEGPSILRIQQVVRGDSAAYFCASSPDRVRNQPQHFGDGTRLSIL.

The sample holds one count of this clone. This chain connects TRBV10-3 to TRBJ2-3; the match to TRBD2 covers 8 bases. Germline assignment: CDR1 ENHRY and CDR2 SYGVKD. The CDR3 length is 16 residues. The junction had 5 bases not matched to a gene; V was cut back by 3 bases and J by 0 bases. CDR3: CAISDGAGGSTDTQYF. The CDR3 DNA sequence: TGTGCCATCAGTGATGGCGCGGGGGGAAGCACAGATACGCAGTATTTT.

This rearrangement joins TRBV4-1 to TRBJ1-5, with TRBD1 matching over 7 bases. The length of the CDR3 is 15 residues. Per germline, CDR1 MGHRA and CDR2 YSYEKL. Trimming removed 0 bases from V and 7 bases from J; junction bases left unmatched: 6. CDR3 residues: CASSQEEGAWQPQHF. The DNA of the CDR3 is TGCGCCAGCAGCCAAGAAGAGGGGGCATGGCAGCCCCAGCATTTT.

The CDR3 region has the DNA TGTGCCTCCCGCGGGGGGGGAAACTACAATGAGCAGTTCTTC. Translation gives CASRGGGNYNEQFF. This chain connects TRBV30 to TRBJ2-1, with 9 positions matching TRBD2. The CDR3 loop spans 14 amino acids. With V trimmed by 7 bases and J by 3 bases, 7 bases remained unmatched. The germline V gene has CDR1 GTSNPN and CDR2 SVGIG (reference sequence). Drawing the rest from reference TRBV30 and TRBJ2-1, the complete variable domain is SQTIHQWPATLVQPVGSPLSLECTVEGTSNPNLYWYRQAAGRGLQLLFYSVGIGQISSEVPQNLSASRPQDRQFILSSKKLLLSDSGFYLCASRGGGNYNEQFFGPGTRLTVL.

This chain links TRBV4-3 with TRBJ2-3, with 11 bases that match TRBD2. This CDR3 contains 17 residues. CDR1 is LGHNA and CDR2 is YSLEER in the germline V gene. V shed 0 bases and J 3 bases; nucleotides not matched to a gene: 5. The CDR3 here is CASSQDGASGGTDTQYF. The CDR3 DNA reads TGCGCCAGCAGCCAAGATGGGGCTAGCGGGGGGACAGATACGCAGTATTTT.

This clone was recorded only once. The rearrangement joins TRBV5-1 to TRBJ1-2; D perhaps matches TRBD1 (5 bases). Germline V gene data show CDR1 as SGHRS and CDR2 as YFSETQ. The CDR3 is 13 amino acids. V was cut by 4 bases and J by 1 base, with 8 bases left in between. The CDR3 DNA reads TGCGCCAGCAGCGCACAGGATAACTATGGCTACACCTTC. It translates to CASSAQDNYGYTF.

This clone was recorded only once. V and J are TRBV19 and TRBJ1-3, with a possible D match to TRBD1 (5 bases). The germline gives CDR1 LNHDA, CDR2 SQIVND (reference sequence). CDR3 length: 14 amino acids. Trimming took off 3 bases at V and 5 bases at J, with 11 bases between the two ends. The CDR3: CASSIGGLRNTIYF. The CDR3, as DNA: TGTGCCAGTAGTATTGGGGGACTTCGAAACACCATATATTTT.

The CDR3 DNA reads TGTGCCAGTAGTATACTGACTGGGTTTCGCAATCAGCCCCAGCATTTT. This translates into CASSILTGFRNQPQHF. The J gene is TRBJ1-5, the V gene TRBV19, with D hard to call. V lost 2 bases and J 2 bases, leaving 13 bases between the germline ends. Germline V gives CDR1 LNHDA, CDR2 SQIVND (reference sequence). There are 16 residues in the CDR3.

This chain links TRBV29-1 with TRBJ1-4; D remains ambiguous. CDR1 SQVTM and CDR2 ANQGSEA come from the germline V gene. The CDR3 runs to 13 residues. V lost 7 bases to trimming and J lost 0 bases, with 9 bases between them. In DNA, the CDR3 is TGCAGCGGACGGACTGCAACTAATGAAAAACTGTTTTTT. Translation gives CSGRTATNEKLFF.

The genes are TRBV10-2 and TRBJ2-7, with D possibly being TRBD2 (5 bases). There are 15 residues in the CDR3. Looked up from germline, CDR1 is WSHSY and CDR2 is SAAADI. Trimming shortened V by 0 bases and J by 2 bases, and 11 bases separated the two germline ends. CDR3 region: CASSESGRGTYEQYF. CDR3 coding DNA: TGCGCCAGCAGTGAGTCGGGCCGGGGAACCTACGAGCAGTACTTC.